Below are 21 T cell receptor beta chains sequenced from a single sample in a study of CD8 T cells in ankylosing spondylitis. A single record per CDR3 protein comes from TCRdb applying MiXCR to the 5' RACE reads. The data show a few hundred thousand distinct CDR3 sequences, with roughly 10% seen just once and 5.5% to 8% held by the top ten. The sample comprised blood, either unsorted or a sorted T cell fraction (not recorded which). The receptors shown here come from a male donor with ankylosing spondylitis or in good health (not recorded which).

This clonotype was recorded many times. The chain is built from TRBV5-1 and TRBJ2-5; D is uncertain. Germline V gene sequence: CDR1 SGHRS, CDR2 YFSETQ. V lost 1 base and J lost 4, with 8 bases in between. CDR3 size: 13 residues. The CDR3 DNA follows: TGCGCCAGCAGCTTGAATGTGGGAGAGACCCAGTACTTC. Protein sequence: CASSLNVGETQYF.

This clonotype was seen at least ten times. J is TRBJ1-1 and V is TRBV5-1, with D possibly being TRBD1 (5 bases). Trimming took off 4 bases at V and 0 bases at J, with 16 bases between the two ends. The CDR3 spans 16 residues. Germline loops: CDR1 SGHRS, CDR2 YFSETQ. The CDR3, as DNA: TGCGCCAGCAGCATGACCCAGACAGCCATGAACACTGAAGCTTTCTTT. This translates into CASSMTQTAMNTEAFF.

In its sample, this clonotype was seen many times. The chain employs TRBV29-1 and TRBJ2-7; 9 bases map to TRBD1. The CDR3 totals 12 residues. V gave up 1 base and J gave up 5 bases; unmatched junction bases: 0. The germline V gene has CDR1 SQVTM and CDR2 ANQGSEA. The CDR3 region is CSVEGTGDEQYF. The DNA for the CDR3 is TGCAGCGTTGAAGGGACAGGGGACGAGCAGTACTTC.

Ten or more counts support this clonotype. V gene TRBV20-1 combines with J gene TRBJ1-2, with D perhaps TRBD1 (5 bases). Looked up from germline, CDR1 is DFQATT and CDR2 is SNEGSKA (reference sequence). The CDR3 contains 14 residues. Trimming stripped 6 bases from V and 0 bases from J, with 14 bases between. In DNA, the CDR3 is TGCAGTGCCTCGCCGGGACGGACTAACTATGGCTACACCTTC. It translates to CSASPGRTNYGYTF.

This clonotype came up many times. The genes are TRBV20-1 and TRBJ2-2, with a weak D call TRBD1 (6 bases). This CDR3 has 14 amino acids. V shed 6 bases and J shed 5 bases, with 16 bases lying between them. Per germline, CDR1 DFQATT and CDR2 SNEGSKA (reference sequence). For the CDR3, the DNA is TGCAGTGCCCAGCCGGACAGACATACCGGGGAGCTGTTTTTT. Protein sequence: CSAQPDRHTGELFF.

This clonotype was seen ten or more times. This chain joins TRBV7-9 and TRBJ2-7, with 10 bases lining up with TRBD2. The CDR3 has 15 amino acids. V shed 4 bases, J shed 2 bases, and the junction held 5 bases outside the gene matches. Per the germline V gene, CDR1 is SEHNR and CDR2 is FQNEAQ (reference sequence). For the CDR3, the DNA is TGTGCCAGCAGCTCAATAGCGGGGGGAACCTACGAGCAGTACTTC. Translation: CASSSIAGGTYEQYF.

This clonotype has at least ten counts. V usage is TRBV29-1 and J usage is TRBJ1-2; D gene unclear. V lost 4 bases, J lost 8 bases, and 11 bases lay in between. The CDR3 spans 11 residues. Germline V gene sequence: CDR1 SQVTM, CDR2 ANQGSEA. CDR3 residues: CSVGVNRGYTF. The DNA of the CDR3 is TGCAGCGTTGGGGTCAATCGGGGCTACACCTTC.

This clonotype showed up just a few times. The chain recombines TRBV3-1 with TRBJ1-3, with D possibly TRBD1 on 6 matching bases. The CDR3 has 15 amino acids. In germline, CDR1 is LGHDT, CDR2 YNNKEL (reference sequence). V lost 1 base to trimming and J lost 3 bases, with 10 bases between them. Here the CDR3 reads CASSQGTGFGNTIYF. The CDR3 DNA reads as TGTGCCAGCAGCCAAGGAACAGGGTTTGGAAACACCATATATTTT.

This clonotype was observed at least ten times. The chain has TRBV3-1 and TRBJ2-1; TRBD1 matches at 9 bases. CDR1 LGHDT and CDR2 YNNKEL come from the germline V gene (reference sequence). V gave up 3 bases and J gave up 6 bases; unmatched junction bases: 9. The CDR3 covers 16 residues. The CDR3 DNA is TGTGCCAGCAGCCATTCGGACAGGGGCTCTGTCAATGAGCAGTTCTTC. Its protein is CASSHSDRGSVNEQFF.

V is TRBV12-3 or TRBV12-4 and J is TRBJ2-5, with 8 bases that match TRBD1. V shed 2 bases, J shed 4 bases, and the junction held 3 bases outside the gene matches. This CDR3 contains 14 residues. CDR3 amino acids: CASSLTQGGETQYF. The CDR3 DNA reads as TGTGCCAGCAGTTTAACACAGGGGGGAGAGACCCAGTACTTC.

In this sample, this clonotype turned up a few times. CDR3 DNA sequence: TGTGCCAGCAGCTTAGCGAGGATCGAGCAGTACTTC. Translating gives CASSLARIEQYF. V gene TRBV7-2 combines with J gene TRBJ2-7, with unresolved D. Germline assignment: CDR1 SGHTA and CDR2 FQGNSA. This CDR3 spans 12 amino acids. Trimming removed 0 bases from V and 6 bases from J, with 6 bases in between.

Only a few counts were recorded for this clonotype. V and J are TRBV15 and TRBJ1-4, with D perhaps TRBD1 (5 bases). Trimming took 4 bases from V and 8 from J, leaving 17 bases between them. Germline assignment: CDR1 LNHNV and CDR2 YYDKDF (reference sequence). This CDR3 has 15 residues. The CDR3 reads CATSNPGTLKEKLFF. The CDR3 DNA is TGTGCCACCAGCAATCCCGGGACGTTAAAGGAAAAACTGTTTTTT.

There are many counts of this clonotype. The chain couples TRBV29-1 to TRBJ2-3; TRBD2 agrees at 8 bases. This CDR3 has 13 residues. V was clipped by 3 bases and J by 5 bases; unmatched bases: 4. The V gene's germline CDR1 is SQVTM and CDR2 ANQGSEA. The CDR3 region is CSVDGGAGDTQYF. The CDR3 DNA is TGCAGCGTTGACGGGGGGGCCGGAGATACGCAGTATTTT.

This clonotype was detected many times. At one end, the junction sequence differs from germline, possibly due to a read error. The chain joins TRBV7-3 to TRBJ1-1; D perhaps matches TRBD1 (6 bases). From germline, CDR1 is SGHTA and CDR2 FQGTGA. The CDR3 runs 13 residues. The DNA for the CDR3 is TGTGCCAGCAGTTTAAACAGGGACACTGAAGCTTTCTTT. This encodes CASSLNRDTEAFF.

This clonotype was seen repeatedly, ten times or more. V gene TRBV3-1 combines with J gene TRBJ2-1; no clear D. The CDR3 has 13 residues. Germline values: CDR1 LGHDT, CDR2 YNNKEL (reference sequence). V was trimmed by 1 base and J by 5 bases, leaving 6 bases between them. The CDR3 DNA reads TGTGCCAGCAGCCAAGTTTACCACAATGAGCAGTTCTTC. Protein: CASSQVYHNEQFF.

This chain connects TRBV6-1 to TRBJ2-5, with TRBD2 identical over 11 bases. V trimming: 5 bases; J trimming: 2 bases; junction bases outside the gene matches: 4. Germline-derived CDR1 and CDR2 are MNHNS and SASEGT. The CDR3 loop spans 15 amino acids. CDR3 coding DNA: TGTGCCAGCAGTACCGCTAGCGGGGGGCAAGAGACCCAGTACTTC. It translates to CASSTASGGQETQYF.

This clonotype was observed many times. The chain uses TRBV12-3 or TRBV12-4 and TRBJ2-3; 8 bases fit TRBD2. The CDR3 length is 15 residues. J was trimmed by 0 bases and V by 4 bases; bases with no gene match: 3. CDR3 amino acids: CASSSSGSSTDTQYF. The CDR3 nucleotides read TGTGCCAGCAGTTCTAGCGGGTCTAGCACAGATACGCAGTATTTT.

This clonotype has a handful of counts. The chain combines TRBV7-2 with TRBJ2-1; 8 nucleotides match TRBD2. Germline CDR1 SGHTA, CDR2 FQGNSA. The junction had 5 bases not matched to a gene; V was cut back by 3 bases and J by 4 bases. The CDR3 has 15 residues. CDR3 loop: CASSFEAGAYNEQFF. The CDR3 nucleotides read TGTGCCAGCAGCTTTGAAGCGGGAGCTTACAATGAGCAGTTCTTC.

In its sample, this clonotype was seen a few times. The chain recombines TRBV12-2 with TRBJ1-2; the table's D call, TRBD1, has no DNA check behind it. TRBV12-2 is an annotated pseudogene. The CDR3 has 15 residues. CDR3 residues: CASRTAQGADYGYTF. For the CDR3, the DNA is TGTGCAAGTCGCACCGCACAGGGGGCTGACTATGGCTACACCTTC.

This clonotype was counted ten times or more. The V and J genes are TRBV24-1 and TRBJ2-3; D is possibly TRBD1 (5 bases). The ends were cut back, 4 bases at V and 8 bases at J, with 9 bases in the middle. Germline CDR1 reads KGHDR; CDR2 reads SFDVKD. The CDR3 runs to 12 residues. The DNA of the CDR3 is TGTGCCACCAGTGACCATGGGGCTACGCAGTATTTT. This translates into CATSDHGATQYF.

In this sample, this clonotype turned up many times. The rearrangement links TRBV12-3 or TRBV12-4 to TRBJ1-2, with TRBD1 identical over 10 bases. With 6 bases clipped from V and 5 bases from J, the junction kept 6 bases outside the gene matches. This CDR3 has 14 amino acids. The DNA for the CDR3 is TGTGCCAGCAGCCACGGGGACAGGGGTTATGGCTACACCTTC. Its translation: CASSHGDRGYGYTF.